The TCR beta chain under discussion was sequenced for a study of shared clonotypes between healthy human individuals. Study overall: The study drew on a couple of women and a few men aged 18 to 49 as donors. The plates for each donor numbered three CD4 naive, three CD4 memory, two CD8 naive and one CD8 memory.

V lost 2 bases to trimming and J lost 3 bases; unmatched junction nucleotides: 7. The V gene's germline CDR1 is SGHAT and CDR2 FQNNGV. The CDR3 has 18 residues. Note on this clone: The antigen remains unidentified.

Using immunoSEQ multiplex PCR, the repertoire was profiled, and TCRdb retains in-frame clones only, with some absent. The profile shows around 2,100,000 clones, roughly 95% of them singletons. Only CD45RO-negative cells positively selected for CCR7 counted as naive CD8 cells, so terminally differentiated effector memory CD45RA+ cells were excluded. Overall study findings and caveats: Memory subsets generally showed smaller estimated richness than naive subsets did. Donor scarcity curtailed the genetic and exposure-history diversity represented herein.

This receptor was identified in a man aged 18 to 29 in good health. The chain couples TRBV11-2 to TRBJ2-1; 13 bases align to TRBD2. Sample: naive CD8+ T cells sorted from blood. CDR3 in DNA: TGTGCCAGCAGCTTATGGGGGACTAGCGGGGAACTCTACAATGAGCAGTTCTTC. It translates to CASSLWGTSGELYNEQFF.